Listed here are 14 T cell receptor beta chains from one sample, sequenced in a study of neurological immune-mediated disorders. TCRdb used MiXCR to reprocess the 5' RACE reads, holding one entry per CDR3 protein. Of under 50,000 distinct CDR3 sequences in the sample, over 10% were seen once. As to time point: longitudinal time-point 2. The sample comprised PBMCs. The receptor set was obtained from a male donor with HTLV-1-associated myelopathy (HAM/TSP).

This clonotype was seen at least ten times. The rearrangement joins TRBV5-1 to TRBJ2-7; D is unclear. V gave up 1 base and J gave up 3 bases, with 14 bases separating them. The CDR3 spans 15 residues. CDR1 SGHRS and CDR2 YFSETQ come from the germline V gene. CDR3 nucleotides: TGCGCCAGCAGCTTGTCAGGCGGAAGAAGCTACGAGCAGTACTTC. The encoded protein is CASSLSGGRSYEQYF.

The sample holds many counts of this clonotype. The gene calls are TRBV5-1 and TRBJ2-2; TRBD2 matches 9 bases. V lost 3 bases to trimming and J lost 2 bases; unmatched junction nucleotides: 11. The CDR3 is 18 residues long. Germline loops: CDR1 SGHRS, CDR2 YFSETQ. The chain's CDR3 is CASSSLPTSGLNTGELFF. CDR3 nucleotide sequence: TGCGCCAGCAGCTCCTTACCCACTAGCGGGCTAAACACCGGGGAGCTGTTTTTT.

This clonotype was counted many times. The chain links TRBV20-1 to TRBJ2-5, with 9 bases that match TRBD2. Trimming at V came to 5 bases and at J to 2 bases, leaving 3 bases not matched to a gene. The V gene's germline CDR1 is DFQATT and CDR2 SNEGSKA (reference sequence). This CDR3 region has 13 residues. The CDR3 sequence is CSAGTSSQETQYF. The CDR3 bases are TGCAGTGCTGGGACTAGCTCACAAGAGACCCAGTACTTC.

This clonotype has at least ten counts. The CDR3 nucleotides are TGCGCCAGCAGCGCCGCCCAGGGGGTAGACACTGAAGCTTTCTTT. This codes for CASSAAQGVDTEAFF. V and J are TRBV5-1 and TRBJ1-1; 7 nucleotides line up with TRBD1. The CDR3 spans 15 residues. V dropped 4 bases and J dropped 3; count of bases not matched to a gene: 9. In germline, CDR1 is SGHRS, CDR2 YFSETQ.

This clonotype was recorded many times. The chain employs TRBV3-1 and TRBJ2-1; 11 bases align to TRBD2. CDR3 length: 14 residues. Germline V lookup: CDR1 LGHDT, CDR2 YNNKEL (reference sequence). V shed 0 bases, J shed 16 bases, and the junction held 8 bases outside the gene matches. CDR3 in DNA: TGTGCCAGCAGCCAAGATCTTCTAGCGGGGGGAACTTTCTTC. As protein: CASSQDLLAGGTFF.

This clonotype was seen repeatedly, ten times or more. This sequence joins TRBV28 and TRBJ2-7; 7 bases match TRBD1. With V trimmed by 5 bases and J by 3 bases, 10 bases remained unmatched. Per germline, CDR1 MDHEN and CDR2 SYDVKM. This CDR3 is built from 15 residues. Written as DNA, the CDR3 is TGTGCCAGCAGTCCGGACGGCAGGGGGAACTACGAGCAGTACTTC. It specifies CASSPDGRGNYEQYF.

This clonotype was seen a handful of times. This chain uses TRBV6-1 with TRBJ1-1, with D tentatively TRBD1 (5 bases). The CDR3 consists of 13 residues. Germline-derived CDR1 and CDR2 are MNHNS and SASEGT. The V and J ends lost 3 bases and 4 bases respectively, with 9 bases between them. CDR3 nucleotide sequence: TGTGCCAGCAGTGATTGGGGCGGCACTGAAGCTTTCTTT. It specifies CASSDWGGTEAFF.

This clonotype was seen repeatedly, ten times or more. The J gene is TRBJ1-2, the V gene TRBV20-1; no clear D gene. V gave up 3 bases and J gave up 5 bases, with 10 bases separating them. Germline values: CDR1 DFQATT, CDR2 SNEGSKA (reference sequence). CDR3 length equals 12 residues. Written as DNA, the CDR3 is TGCAGTGCTAGTGAAGGTTCATATGGCTACACCTTC. It translates to CSASEGSYGYTF.

The chain recombines TRBV29-1 with TRBJ1-5; 9 nucleotides align to TRBD1. CDR1 and CDR2 from the germline V gene are SQVTM and ANQGSEA. The junction had 7 bases not matched to a gene; V was cut back by 8 bases and J by 5 bases. CDR3 size: 13 residues. The DNA for the CDR3 is TGCAGCATTTCACAGGGGGCAGATCAGCCCCAGCATTTT. It translates to CSISQGADQPQHF.

This clonotype was recorded at least ten times. The genes are TRBV5-1 and TRBJ2-7; D possibly corresponds to TRBD2 (5 bases). CDR1 is SGHRS, CDR2 YFSETQ, per germline. This CDR3 has 15 residues. With 2 bases removed from V and 5 bases from J, the gap between germline ends came to 17 bases. CDR3 region: CASSFTGLQRDEQYF. In DNA, the CDR3 is TGCGCCAGCAGCTTCACCGGGCTCCAGAGGGACGAGCAGTACTTC.

This clonotype was seen repeatedly, ten times or more. The chain joins TRBV9 to TRBJ2-3; D might be TRBD1 (5 bases). The CDR3 has 15 amino acids. The V and J ends lost 0 bases and 5 bases respectively, with 13 bases between them. CDR1 is SGDLS and CDR2 is YYNGEE in the germline V gene. This CDR3 reads CASSVGPGQGDTQYF. CDR3 coding DNA: TGTGCCAGCAGCGTAGGGCCAGGGCAGGGAGATACGCAGTATTTT. Together with reference TRBV9 and TRBJ2-3, the CDR3 gives the full variable domain: DSGVTQTPKHLITATGQRVTLRCSPRSGDLSVYWYQQSLDQGLQFLIQYYNGEERAKGNILERFSAQQFPDLHSELNLSSLELGDSALYFCASSVGPGQGDTQYFGPGTRLTVL.

At least ten counts were recorded for this clonotype. V usage is TRBV9 and J usage is TRBJ2-7; a weak D match, TRBD1 (6 bases). There are 15 residues in the CDR3. Trimming pared 0 bases from V and 2 bases from J, leaving 12 bases between. The germline CDR1 and CDR2 sequences are SGDLS and YYNGEE. The CDR3 DNA follows: TGTGCCAGCAGCGTAGGTACAGGGTCAGCCTACGAGCAGTACTTC. It codes for CASSVGTGSAYEQYF.

This chain uses TRBV12-3 or TRBV12-4 with TRBJ1-4; D is unclear. Trimming pared 2 bases from V and 9 bases from J, leaving 13 bases between. This CDR3 comprises 14 residues. CDR3 sequence: CASSLFGLGKKLFF. The DNA for the CDR3 is TGTGCCAGCAGTTTATTTGGGCTGGGTAAAAAACTGTTTTTT.

V and J are TRBV7-2 and TRBJ2-3; 7 nucleotides line up with TRBD2. With V trimmed by 5 bases and J by 2 bases, 7 bases remained unmatched. The CDR3 has 15 amino acids. From germline, CDR1 is SGHTA and CDR2 FQGNSA. The chain's CDR3 is CASSPSRGNTDTQYF. CDR3 nucleotides: TGTGCCAGCAGCCCGTCGCGGGGGAACACAGATACGCAGTATTTT.